The 30 T cell receptor beta chains given below trace back to one sample, sequenced in a study of blood T cell repertoires in COVID-19. Produced via immunoSEQ multiplex PCR; TCRdb's table is partial and in-frame only. In the table there are 150,000 to 250,000 clones, 85% to 95% of which are singletons. Material: peripheral blood. Receptor source: a man in his thirties or forties with COVID-19, enrolled during active disease.

This sequence joins TRBV7-3 and TRBJ2-7; perhaps TRBD2 as D (7 bases). The CDR3 length is 16 residues. V was cut by 2 bases and J by 5 bases, with 19 bases left in between. In germline, CDR1 is SGHTA, CDR2 FQGTGA. In DNA, the CDR3 is TGTGCCAGCAGCTTAGGAGCGGGGCAGGGGATCGACGAGCAGTACTTC. Translation gives CASSLGAGQGIDEQYF.

The chain recombines TRBV7-9 with TRBJ1-4; TRBD1 might be the D (5 bases). V lost 1 base and J 5 bases, leaving 8 bases between the germline ends. Germline assignment: CDR1 SEHNR and CDR2 FQNEAQ (reference sequence). CDR3 length equals 14 residues. Here the CDR3 reads CASSLGTRNEKLFF. The DNA for the CDR3 is TGTGCCAGCAGCTTAGGGACAAGGAATGAAAAACTGTTTTTT.

This clone was seen a single time. The V call is TRBV6-5, the J call TRBJ2-5; TRBD1 matches at 7 bases. The ends lost 6 bases at V and 1 base at J; junction bases unmatched: 8. The CDR3 runs to 15 residues. Germline CDR1 and CDR2: MNHEY and SVGAGI. In nucleotides, the CDR3 is TGTGCCAGCAGCGAGATTACAGGGGCCCAAGAGACCCAGTACTTC. This gives the protein CASSEITGAQETQYF.

The rearrangement links TRBV2 to TRBJ2-1; 8 bases fit TRBD2. V dropped 5 bases and J dropped 7; count of bases not matched to a gene: 16. CDR3 length equals 17 residues. Per the germline V gene, CDR1 is SNHLY and CDR2 is FYNNEI. CDR3 nucleotide sequence: TGTGCCAGCAGTAGATTAGCGGGGACATACTCAGGGAATGAGCAGTTCTTC. It is translated as CASSRLAGTYSGNEQFF. Combining the CDR3 with reference TRBV2 and TRBJ2-1 gives the whole variable domain EPEVTQTPSHQVTQMGQEVILRCVPISNHLYFYWYRQILGQKVEFLVSFYNNEISEKSEIFDDQFSVERPDGSNFTLKIRSTKLEDSAMYFCASSRLAGTYSGNEQFFGPGTRLTVL.

V is TRBV2 and J is TRBJ2-5, with 7 bases identical to TRBD2. Per the germline V gene, CDR1 is SNHLY and CDR2 is FYNNEI. The CDR3 runs 15 residues. V shed 5 bases, J shed 7 bases, and the junction held 13 bases outside the gene matches. CDR3 DNA: TGTGCCAGCAGTCCAAACGGGGGGACGTACGGGACCCAGTACTTC. It codes for CASSPNGGTYGTQYF.

The V call is TRBV29-1, the J call TRBJ1-3; a weak D match, TRBD1 (5 bases). The CDR3 spans 15 residues. Germline CDR1 SQVTM, CDR2 ANQGSEA. The V end was cut by 0 bases, the J end by 0 bases, with 9 bases between. CDR3 region: CSVEEGQNSGNTIYF. In DNA, the CDR3 is TGCAGCGTTGAAGAGGGGCAGAACTCTGGAAACACCATATATTTT.

CDR3 in amino acids: CASSQSDRNTEAFF. CDR3 DNA: TGTGCCAGCAGCCAATCGGACAGGAACACTGAAGCTTTCTTT. The rearrangement uses TRBV3-1 (or the pseudogene TRBV3-2) and TRBJ1-1; tentative D call: TRBD1 (6 bases). The CDR3 is 14 amino acids. CDR1 is LGHDT, CDR2 YNNKEL, per germline (reference sequence). The germline V and J ends were trimmed by 2 bases and 1 base, with 8 bases remaining between them.

In its sample, this clone was seen once. The genes are TRBV7-2 and TRBJ1-5; 10 positions agree with TRBD1. Germline CDR1 reads SGHTA; CDR2 reads FQGNSA. This CDR3 contains 15 residues. Unmatched junction bases numbered 4, after V lost 5 bases and J lost 3 bases. The CDR3 is CASSLGQGFNQPQHF. The CDR3 nucleotides read TGTGCCAGCAGCCTGGGACAGGGGTTCAATCAGCCCCAGCATTTT.

This chain links TRBV30 with TRBJ2-7; TRBD2 matches 11 bases. J gave up 2 bases and V 4 bases, and 13 bases lay outside the gene matches. This CDR3 is built from 17 residues. In germline, CDR1 is GTSNPN, CDR2 SVGIG (reference sequence). CDR3 in amino acids: CAWKFRLAGGPAYEQYF. The CDR3 nucleotides read TGTGCCTGGAAGTTTAGGCTAGCGGGGGGACCTGCCTACGAGCAGTACTTC. The full variable domain, its missing parts supplied by reference TRBV30 and TRBJ2-7, is SQTIHQWPATLVQPVGSPLSLECTVEGTSNPNLYWYRQAAGRGLQLLFYSVGIGQISSEVPQNLSASRPQDRQFILSSKKLLLSDSGFYLCAWKFRLAGGPAYEQYFGPGTRLTVT.

This sequence joins TRBV2 and TRBJ2-7; weak D call: TRBD2 (5 bases). CDR1 SNHLY and CDR2 FYNNEI come from the germline V gene. The CDR3 spans 13 residues. Deletions cut 8 bases from V and 0 bases from J, with 11 bases between. The CDR3 reads CASQLSASYEQYF. CDR3 bases: TGTGCCAGCCAGCTTAGCGCCTCCTACGAGCAGTACTTC.

As to this clone: Other DNA sequences in the sample encode the same CDR3. CDR3 DNA: TGTGCCAGCAGTGAAGTGGGCGTCGGGAACACTGAAGCTTTCTTT. It specifies CASSEVGVGNTEAFF. V usage is TRBV6-1 and J usage is TRBJ1-1; D ambiguous. CDR1 and CDR2 (germline): MNHNS, SASEGT. This CDR3 is built from 15 residues. Trimming cost V 1 base and J 1 base, with 10 bases left between them.

The chain has TRBV5-1 and TRBJ2-7, with D possibly TRBD2 on 6 matching bases. This CDR3 comprises 14 residues. V gave up 4 bases and J gave up 3 bases, with 14 bases separating them. Per germline, CDR1 SGHRS and CDR2 YFSETQ. The CDR3 sequence: CASSLAGTRYEQYF. CDR3 sequence (DNA): TGCGCCAGCAGCCTGGCGGGAACCCGCTACGAGCAGTACTTC.

The chain couples TRBV5-1 to TRBJ2-1; a possible D gene is TRBD2 (6 bases). Trimming pared 4 bases from V and 8 bases from J, leaving 16 bases between. The CDR3 loop spans 14 amino acids. Germline V gives CDR1 SGHRS, CDR2 YFSETQ. CDR3 amino acids: CASSRGRTDDEQFF. The CDR3 bases are TGCGCCAGCAGCCGGGGGAGGACCGACGATGAGCAGTTCTTC. The whole variable domain, remainder taken from reference TRBV5-1 and TRBJ2-1, is KAGVTQTPRYLIKTRGQQVTLSCSPISGHRSVSWYQQTPGQGLQFLFEYFSETQRNKGNFPGRFSGRQFSNSRSEMNVSTLELGDSALYLCASSRGRTDDEQFFGPGTRLTVL.

The V and J genes are TRBV28 and TRBJ1-2, with D possibly matching TRBD1 (6 bases). Trimming stripped 3 bases from V and 3 bases from J, with 11 bases between. This CDR3 comprises 14 residues. CDR1 and CDR2 (germline): MDHEN, SYDVKM. The CDR3 bases are TGTGCCAGCAGTTTTGTCCAGGGGCACTATGGCTACACCTTC. It encodes CASSFVQGHYGYTF.

V and J are TRBV5-4 and TRBJ2-4; possible D gene TRBD2, 5 bases. Trimming left V 3 bases short and J 3 bases short, with 13 bases between. CDR3 size: 15 residues. Germline V CDR1 and CDR2: SGHNT, YYREEE (reference sequence). The DNA of the CDR3 is TGTGCCAGCAGCTGGCCAACCGAGGGCAAAAACATTCAGTACTTC. This translates into CASSWPTEGKNIQYF.

V and J are TRBV27 and TRBJ1-1, with a weak D call TRBD1 (6 bases). The ends were cut back, 0 bases at V and 0 bases at J, with 8 bases in the middle. CDR1 and CDR2 (germline): MNHEY, SMNVEV (reference sequence). The CDR3 runs to 15 residues. CDR3 region: CASSLSPGVNTEAFF. CDR3 DNA: TGTGCCAGCAGTTTATCCCCAGGGGTGAACACTGAAGCTTTCTTT.

The chain has TRBV3-1 (or the pseudogene TRBV3-2) and TRBJ1-1, with D possibly TRBD1 on 5 matching bases. Germline values: CDR1 LGHDT, CDR2 YNNKEL (reference sequence). The V end lost 2 bases, the J end lost 4 bases, and 11 bases lay between the germline ends. This CDR3 contains 14 residues. CDR3 loop: CASSQQGIGTEAFF. The CDR3 coding sequence is TGTGCCAGCAGCCAACAGGGAATAGGCACTGAAGCTTTCTTT.

This rearrangement joins TRBV2 to TRBJ1-6, with D possibly TRBD1 on 5 matching bases. The V end lost 3 bases, the J end lost 6 bases, and 12 bases lay between the germline ends. Germline CDR1 and CDR2: SNHLY and FYNNEI. The CDR3 is made up of 15 amino acids. The CDR3 protein is CASSDAGRTNSPLHF. As DNA, the CDR3 is TGTGCCAGCAGTGATGCGGGACGGACTAATTCACCCCTCCACTTT.

The rearrangement uses TRBV5-5 and TRBJ2-1; 7 bases fit TRBD1. The CDR3 extends over 13 amino acids. J lost 8 bases, V lost 0 bases, and 2 bases had no gene match. Germline V gives CDR1 SGHKS, CDR2 YYEKEE (reference sequence). CDR3 sequence reads: CASSLVGTDEQFF. CDR3 DNA: TGTGCCAGCAGCTTGGTAGGGACAGATGAGCAGTTCTTC.

The chain has TRBV9 and TRBJ1-5, with 12 bases lining up with TRBD1. Germline V lookup: CDR1 SGDLS, CDR2 YYNGEE. Losses at the gene ends were 4 bases for V and 6 bases for J; bases not matched to a gene: 5. The CDR3 has 15 amino acids. Here the CDR3 DNA reads TGTGCCAGCAGCCCCGGGACAGGGGGCATTCAGCCCCAGCATTTT. This translates into CASSPGTGGIQPQHF.

The V gene is TRBV7-9, the J gene TRBJ1-2; TRBD1 matches 7 bases. Germline V gene lookup returns CDR1 SEHNR and CDR2 FQNEAQ (reference sequence). The CDR3 extends over 15 amino acids. The V and J ends lost 5 bases and 8 bases, in that order; junction bases with no gene match: 14. CDR3 sequence: CASSLGQVPTFGYTF. DNA of the CDR3: TGTGCCAGCAGCCTCGGACAGGTGCCGACTTTCGGCTACACCTTC.

This chain links TRBV2 with TRBJ2-1, with 7 bases lining up with TRBD2. Germline assignment: CDR1 SNHLY and CDR2 FYNNEI. This CDR3 has 13 residues. Trimming removed 7 bases from V and 10 bases from J; junction bases left unmatched: 10. CDR3 loop: CASKGLPGLEQFF. CDR3 in DNA: TGTGCCAGCAAGGGATTACCGGGACTAGAGCAGTTCTTC. Full variable domain (outside the CDR3, taken from reference TRBV2 and TRBJ2-1): EPEVTQTPSHQVTQMGQEVILRCVPISNHLYFYWYRQILGQKVEFLVSFYNNEISEKSEIFDDQFSVERPDGSNFTLKIRSTKLEDSAMYFCASKGLPGLEQFFGPGTRLTVL.

The V and J genes are TRBV6-5 and TRBJ1-2; the D gene is possibly TRBD1 (6 bases). Trimming removed 7 bases from V and 9 bases from J, with 15 bases in between. Germline V CDR1 and CDR2: MNHEY, SVGAGI. The CDR3 sequence is 12 residues long. As DNA, the CDR3 is TGTGCCAGCACAGGCCAACAGGGTAGCTACACCTTC. Its protein is CASTGQQGSYTF.

The chain joins TRBV6-4 to TRBJ2-3, with unresolved D. The CDR3 runs 15 residues. Germline CDR1 MRHNA, CDR2 SNTAGT. The ends were cut back, 7 bases at V and 0 bases at J, with 14 bases in the middle. The CDR3 region has the DNA TGTGCCAGCACCACACCCGCCGATAGCACAGATACGCAGTATTTT. It is translated as CASTTPADSTDTQYF.

The rearrangement joins TRBV9 to TRBJ2-7, with a weak D call TRBD1 (6 bases). Germline lookup yields CDR1 SGDLS and CDR2 YYNGEE. Trimming removed 0 bases from V and 5 bases from J, with 9 bases in between. The CDR3 consists of 13 residues. CDR3 region: CASSVGRGDEQYF. DNA for the CDR3: TGTGCCAGCAGCGTAGGCAGGGGTGACGAGCAGTACTTC.

Note on this clone: This same CDR3 is encoded by further DNA sequences in the sample. The rearrangement joins TRBV11-3 to TRBJ1-1; D is undetermined. Trimming took 5 bases from V and 5 from J, leaving 9 bases between them. The germline V gene encodes CDR1 SGHNT and CDR2 YENEEA. The CDR3 extends over 12 amino acids. The CDR3, as DNA: TGTGCCAGCAGCCTCGGGGATACTGAAGCTTTCTTT. Its translation is CASSLGDTEAFF.

J is TRBJ1-1 and V is TRBV27, with D unresolved. The germline V and J ends were trimmed by 4 bases and 1 base, with 7 bases remaining between them. Germline values: CDR1 MNHEY, CDR2 SMNVEV (reference sequence). The CDR3 is 13 residues long. CDR3 loop: CASSYAANTEAFF. The CDR3 bases are TGTGCCAGCAGTTACGCGGCGAACACTGAAGCTTTCTTT.

Only one count was recorded for this clone. This chain uses TRBV7-9 with TRBJ2-3, with 10 nucleotides matching TRBD2. The CDR3 is 18 residues long. The junction had 8 bases not matched to a gene; V was cut back by 2 bases and J by 0 bases. CDR1 is SEHNR, CDR2 FQNEAQ, per germline (reference sequence). The CDR3 bases are TGTGCCAGCAGCTTACCGCAAGCGGGGGGGCTGAGCACAGATACGCAGTATTTT. It codes for CASSLPQAGGLSTDTQYF. The variable domain in full, with the rest retrieved from reference TRBV7-9 and TRBJ2-3, is DTGVSQNPRHKITKRGQNVTFRCDPISEHNRLYWYRQTLGQGPEFLTYFQNEAQLEKSRLLSDRFSAERPKGSFSTLEIQRTEQGDSAMYLCASSLPQAGGLSTDTQYFGPGTRLTVL.

V usage is TRBV2 and J usage is TRBJ2-4; D is unclear. The CDR3 is 15 amino acids. Trimming shortened V by 0 bases and J by 5 bases, and 11 bases separated the two germline ends. The germline CDR1 and CDR2 sequences are SNHLY and FYNNEI. CDR3 region: CASSEAGRAENIQYF. CDR3 in DNA: TGTGCCAGCAGTGAAGCGGGCAGAGCTGAAAACATTCAGTACTTC.

The V gene is TRBV29-1, the J gene TRBJ2-7, with D maybe TRBD1 (5 bases). With 5 bases removed from V and 7 bases from J, the gap between germline ends came to 18 bases. Germline CDR1 and CDR2: SQVTM and ANQGSEA. This CDR3 region has 13 residues. CDR3 sequence: CSVRQGYVLEQYF. The DNA of the CDR3 is TGCAGCGTTCGCCAGGGTTACGTTTTGGAGCAGTACTTC.